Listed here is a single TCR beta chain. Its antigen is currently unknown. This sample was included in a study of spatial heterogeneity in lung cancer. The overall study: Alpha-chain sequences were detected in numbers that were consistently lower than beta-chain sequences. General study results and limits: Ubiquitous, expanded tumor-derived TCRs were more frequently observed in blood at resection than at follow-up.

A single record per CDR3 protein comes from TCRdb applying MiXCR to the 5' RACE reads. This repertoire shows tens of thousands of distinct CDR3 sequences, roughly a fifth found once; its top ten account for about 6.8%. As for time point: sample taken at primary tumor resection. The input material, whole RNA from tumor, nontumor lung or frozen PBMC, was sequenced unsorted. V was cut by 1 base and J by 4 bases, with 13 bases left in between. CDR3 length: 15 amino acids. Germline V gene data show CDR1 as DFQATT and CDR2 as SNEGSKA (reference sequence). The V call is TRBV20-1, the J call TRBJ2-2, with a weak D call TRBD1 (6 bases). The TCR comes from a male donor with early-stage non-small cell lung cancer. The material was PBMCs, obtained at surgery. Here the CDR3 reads CSARALLGGTGELFF. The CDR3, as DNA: TGCAGTGCTAGAGCCTTGTTAGGGGGCACCGGGGAGCTGTTTTTT.